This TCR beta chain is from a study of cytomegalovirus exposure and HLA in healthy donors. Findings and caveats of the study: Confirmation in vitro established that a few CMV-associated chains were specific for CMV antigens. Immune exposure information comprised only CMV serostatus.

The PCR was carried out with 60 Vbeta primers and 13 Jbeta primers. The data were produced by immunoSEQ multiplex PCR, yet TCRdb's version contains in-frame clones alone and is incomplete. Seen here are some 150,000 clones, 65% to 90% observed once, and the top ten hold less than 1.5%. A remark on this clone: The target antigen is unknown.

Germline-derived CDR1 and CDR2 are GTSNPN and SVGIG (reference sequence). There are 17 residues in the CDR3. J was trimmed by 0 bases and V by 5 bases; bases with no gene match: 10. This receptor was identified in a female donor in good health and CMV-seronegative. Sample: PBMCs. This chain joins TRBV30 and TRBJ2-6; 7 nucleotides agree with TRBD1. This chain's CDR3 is CAWGRQGSPSGANVLTF. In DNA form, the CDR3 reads TGTGCCTGGGGGAGACAGGGCAGCCCCTCTGGGGCCAACGTCCTGACTTTC.